The clone carrying this TCR beta chain showed up many times. This sample's time point: sample taken at primary tumor resection. This specimen belongs to a study of spatial heterogeneity in lung cancer. TCRdb fed the 5' RACE reads into MiXCR, producing one record per CDR3 protein. The sample gives around 48,000 distinct CDR3 sequences, under 6% of which show up once; over 8.5% is in the top ten. This CDR3 contains 13 residues. Germline V lookup: CDR1 SNHLY, CDR2 FYNNEI. V was shortened by 6 bases and J by 7 bases, with 13 bases between the two germline ends. The material sequenced was PBMCs, taken at surgery. This chain connects TRBV2 to TRBJ2-1; possibly TRBD1 for D (5 bases). The origin of this receptor is a male donor with early-stage non-small cell lung cancer. CDR3 nucleotides: TGTGCCAGCAGCACCTCCAGGGCAAATGAGCAGTTCTTC. Amino acid sequence: CASSTSRANEQFF.